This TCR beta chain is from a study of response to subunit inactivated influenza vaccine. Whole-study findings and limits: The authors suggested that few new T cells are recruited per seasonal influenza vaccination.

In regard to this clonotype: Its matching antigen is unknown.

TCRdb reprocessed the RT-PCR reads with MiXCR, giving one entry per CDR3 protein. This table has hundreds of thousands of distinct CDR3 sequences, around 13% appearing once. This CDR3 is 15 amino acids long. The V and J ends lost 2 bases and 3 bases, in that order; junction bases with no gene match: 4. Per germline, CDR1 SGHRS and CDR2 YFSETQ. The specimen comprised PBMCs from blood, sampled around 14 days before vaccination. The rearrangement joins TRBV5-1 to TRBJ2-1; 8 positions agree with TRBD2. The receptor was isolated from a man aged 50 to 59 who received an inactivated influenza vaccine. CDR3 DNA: TGCGCCAGCAGCTTACAGGGACTAGACTACAATGAGCAGTTCTTC. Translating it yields CASSLQGLDYNEQFF.